This T cell receptor (beta chain) was captured by sequencing in a study of siplizumab effects on memory and regulatory T cells. V shed 4 bases and J shed 2 bases, with 14 bases lying between them. The CDR3 extends over 16 amino acids. The germline V gene has CDR1 SGHVS and CDR2 FNYEAQ. Repertoires were generated with immunoSEQ multiplex PCR, while TCRdb's copy carries only in-frame clones and drops some. The sample shows approximately 100,000 clones, about 91% of them seen only once. The sequence came from a human donor in good health. Sequences were obtained from Tregs sorted from blood. This chain links TRBV7-6 with TRBJ2-2, with D possibly matching TRBD2 (5 bases). CDR3 protein: CASSSSGSANTGELFF. CDR3 nucleotide sequence: TGTGCCAGCAGCTCCTCGGGGAGTGCAAACACCGGGGAGCTGTTTTTT.